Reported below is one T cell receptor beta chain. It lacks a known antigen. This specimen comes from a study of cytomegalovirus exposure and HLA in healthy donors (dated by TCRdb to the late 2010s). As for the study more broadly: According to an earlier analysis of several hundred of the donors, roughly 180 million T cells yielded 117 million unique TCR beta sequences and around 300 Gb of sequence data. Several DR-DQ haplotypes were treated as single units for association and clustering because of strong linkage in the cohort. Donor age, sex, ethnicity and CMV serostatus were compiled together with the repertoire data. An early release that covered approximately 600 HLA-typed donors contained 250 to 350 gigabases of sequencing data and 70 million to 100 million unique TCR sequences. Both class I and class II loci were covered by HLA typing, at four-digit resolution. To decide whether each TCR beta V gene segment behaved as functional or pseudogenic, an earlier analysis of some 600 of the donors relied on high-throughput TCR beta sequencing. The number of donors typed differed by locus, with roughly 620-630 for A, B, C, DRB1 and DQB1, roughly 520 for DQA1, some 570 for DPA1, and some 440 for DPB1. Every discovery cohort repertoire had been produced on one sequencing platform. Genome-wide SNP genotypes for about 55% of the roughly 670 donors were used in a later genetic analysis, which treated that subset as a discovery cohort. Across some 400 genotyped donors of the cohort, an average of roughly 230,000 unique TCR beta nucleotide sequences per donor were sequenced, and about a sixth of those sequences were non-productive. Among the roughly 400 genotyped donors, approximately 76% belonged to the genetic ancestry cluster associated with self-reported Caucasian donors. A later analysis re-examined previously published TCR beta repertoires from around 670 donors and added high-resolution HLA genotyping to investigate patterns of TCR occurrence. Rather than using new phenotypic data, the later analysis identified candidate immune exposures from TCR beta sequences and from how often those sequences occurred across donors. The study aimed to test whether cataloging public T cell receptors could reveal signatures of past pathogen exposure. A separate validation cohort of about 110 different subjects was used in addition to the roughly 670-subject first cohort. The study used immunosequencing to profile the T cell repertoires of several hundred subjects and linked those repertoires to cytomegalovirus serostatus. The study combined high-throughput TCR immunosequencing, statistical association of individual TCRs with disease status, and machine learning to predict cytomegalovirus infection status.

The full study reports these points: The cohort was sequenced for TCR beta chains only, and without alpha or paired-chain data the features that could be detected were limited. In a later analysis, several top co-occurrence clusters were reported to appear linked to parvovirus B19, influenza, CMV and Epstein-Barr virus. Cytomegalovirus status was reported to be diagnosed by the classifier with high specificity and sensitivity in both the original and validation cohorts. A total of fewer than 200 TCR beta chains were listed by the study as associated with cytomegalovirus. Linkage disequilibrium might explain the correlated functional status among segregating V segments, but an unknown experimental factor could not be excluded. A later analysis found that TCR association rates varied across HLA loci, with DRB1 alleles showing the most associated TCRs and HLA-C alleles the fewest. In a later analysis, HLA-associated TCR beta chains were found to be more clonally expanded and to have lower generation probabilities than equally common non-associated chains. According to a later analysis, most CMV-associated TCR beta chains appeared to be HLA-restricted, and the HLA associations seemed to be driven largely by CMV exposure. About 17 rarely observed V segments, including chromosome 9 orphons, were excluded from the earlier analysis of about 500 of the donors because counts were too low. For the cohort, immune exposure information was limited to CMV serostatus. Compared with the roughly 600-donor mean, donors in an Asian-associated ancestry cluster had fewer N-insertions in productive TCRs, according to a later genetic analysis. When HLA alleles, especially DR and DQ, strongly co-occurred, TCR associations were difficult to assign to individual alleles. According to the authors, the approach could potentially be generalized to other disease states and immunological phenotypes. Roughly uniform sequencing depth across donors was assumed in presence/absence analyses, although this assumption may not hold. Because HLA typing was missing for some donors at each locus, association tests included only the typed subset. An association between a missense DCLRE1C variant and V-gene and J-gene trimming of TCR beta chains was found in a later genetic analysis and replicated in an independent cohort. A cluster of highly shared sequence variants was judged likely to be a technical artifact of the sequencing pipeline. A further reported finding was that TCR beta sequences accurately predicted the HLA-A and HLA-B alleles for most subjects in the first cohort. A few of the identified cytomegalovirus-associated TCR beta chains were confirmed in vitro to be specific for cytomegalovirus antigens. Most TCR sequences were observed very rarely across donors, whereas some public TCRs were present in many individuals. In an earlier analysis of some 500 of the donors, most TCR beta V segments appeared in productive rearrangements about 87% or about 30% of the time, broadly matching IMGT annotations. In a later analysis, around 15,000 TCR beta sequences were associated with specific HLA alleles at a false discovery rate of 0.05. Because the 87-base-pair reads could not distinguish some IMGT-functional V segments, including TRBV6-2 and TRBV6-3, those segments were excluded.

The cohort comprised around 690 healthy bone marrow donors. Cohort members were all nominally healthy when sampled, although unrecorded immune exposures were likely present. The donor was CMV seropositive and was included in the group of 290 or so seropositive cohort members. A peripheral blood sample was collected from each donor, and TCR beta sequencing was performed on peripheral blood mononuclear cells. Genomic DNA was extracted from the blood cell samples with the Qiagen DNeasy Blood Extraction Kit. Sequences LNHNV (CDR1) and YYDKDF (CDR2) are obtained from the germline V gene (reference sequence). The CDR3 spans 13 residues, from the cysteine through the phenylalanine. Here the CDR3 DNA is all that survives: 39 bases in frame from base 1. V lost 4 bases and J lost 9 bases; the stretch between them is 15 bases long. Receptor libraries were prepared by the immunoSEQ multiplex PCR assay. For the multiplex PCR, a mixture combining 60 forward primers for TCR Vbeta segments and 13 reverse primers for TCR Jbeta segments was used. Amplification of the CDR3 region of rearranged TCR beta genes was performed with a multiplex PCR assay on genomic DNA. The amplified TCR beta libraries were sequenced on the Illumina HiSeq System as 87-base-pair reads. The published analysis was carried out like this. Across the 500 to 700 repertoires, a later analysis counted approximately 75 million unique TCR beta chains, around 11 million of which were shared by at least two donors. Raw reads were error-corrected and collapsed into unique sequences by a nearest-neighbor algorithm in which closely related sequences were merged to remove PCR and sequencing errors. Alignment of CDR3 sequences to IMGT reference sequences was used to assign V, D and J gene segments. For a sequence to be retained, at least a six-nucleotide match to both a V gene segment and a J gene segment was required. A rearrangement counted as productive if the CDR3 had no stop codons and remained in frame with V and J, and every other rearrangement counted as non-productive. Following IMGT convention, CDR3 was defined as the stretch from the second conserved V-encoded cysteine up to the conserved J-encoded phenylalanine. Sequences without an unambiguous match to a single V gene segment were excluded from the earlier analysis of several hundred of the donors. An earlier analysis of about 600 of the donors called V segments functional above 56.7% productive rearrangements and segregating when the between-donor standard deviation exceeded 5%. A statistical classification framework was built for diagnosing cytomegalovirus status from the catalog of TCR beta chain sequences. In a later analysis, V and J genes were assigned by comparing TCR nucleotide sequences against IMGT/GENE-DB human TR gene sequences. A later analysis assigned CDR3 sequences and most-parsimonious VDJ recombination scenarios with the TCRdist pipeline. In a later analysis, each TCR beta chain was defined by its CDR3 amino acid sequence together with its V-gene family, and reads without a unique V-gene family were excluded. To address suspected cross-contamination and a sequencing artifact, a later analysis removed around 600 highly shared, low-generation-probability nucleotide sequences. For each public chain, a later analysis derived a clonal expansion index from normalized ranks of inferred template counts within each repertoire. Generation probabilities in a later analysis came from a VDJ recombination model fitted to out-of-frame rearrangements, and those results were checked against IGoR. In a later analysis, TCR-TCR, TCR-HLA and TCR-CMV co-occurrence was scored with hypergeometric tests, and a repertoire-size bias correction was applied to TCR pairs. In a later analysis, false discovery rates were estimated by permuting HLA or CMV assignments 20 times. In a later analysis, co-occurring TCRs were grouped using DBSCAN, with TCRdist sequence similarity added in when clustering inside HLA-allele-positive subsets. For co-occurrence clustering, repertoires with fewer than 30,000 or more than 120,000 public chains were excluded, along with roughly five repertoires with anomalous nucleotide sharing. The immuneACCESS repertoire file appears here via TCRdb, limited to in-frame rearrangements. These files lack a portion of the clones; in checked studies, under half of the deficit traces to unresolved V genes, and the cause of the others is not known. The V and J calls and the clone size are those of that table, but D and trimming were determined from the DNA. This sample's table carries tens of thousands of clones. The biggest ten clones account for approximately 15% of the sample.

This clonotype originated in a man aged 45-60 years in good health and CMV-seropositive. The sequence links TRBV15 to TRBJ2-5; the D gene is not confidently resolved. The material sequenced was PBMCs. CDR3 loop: CATSTEPGSAQYF. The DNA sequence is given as TGTGCCACCAGCACCGAGCCCGGGTCGGCCCAGTACTTC.